This T cell receptor (beta chain) derives from a study of early T cells in non-severe SARS-CoV-2 infection. This clonotype was detected ten times or more. Unique molecular identifiers were affixed to single, distinct cDNA molecules. MiXCR, applied by TCRdb to the 5' RACE reads, yields one record per CDR3 protein. The sample lists some 80,000 distinct CDR3 sequences, roughly 5.3% occurring once. The V segment lost 8 bases and the J segment 4 bases; nucleotides outside the gene matches: 9. The CDR3 covers 14 residues. In germline, CDR1 is GTSNPN, CDR2 SVGIG (reference sequence). The sample in question was whole blood, obtained at baseline. The chain carries TRBV30 and TRBJ2-5; 11 positions match TRBD2. This TCR came from an adult who was a healthcare worker with PCR-confirmed SARS-CoV-2 infection or an uninfected control (not recorded which). The CDR3 loop reads CAHHYSGRGETQYF. The DNA for the CDR3 is TGTGCCCACCACTATAGCGGGAGGGGAGAGACCCAGTACTTC.